This T cell receptor beta chain appears in the sequencing data of a study of blood T cell repertoires in COVID-19. Study details: The origin of the acute and convalescent COVID-19 samples was the United States, Italy and Spain.

In germline, CDR1 is SNHLY, CDR2 FYNNEI. This CDR3 is 13 amino acids long. V was pared by 9 bases and J by 6 bases, with 8 bases of the junction left unmatched. Assignments of participants to cohorts depended upon their own reported clinical history. Resolution of symptoms, clearance, or two negative PCRs was present in recovered Cohort 3 donors. This clone was seen once. Sequencing used immunoSEQ multiplex PCR; TCRdb keeps in-frame clones, though not all of them. The data contain some 170,000 clones, around 84% of them singletons. The chain links TRBV2 to TRBJ1-5; 7 nucleotides line up with TRBD1. The sequence derives from a man between 50 and 59 years old who had recovered from COVID-19. The sequencing sample was made of PBMCs or T cells enriched from blood (not recorded which). CDR3 sequence (DNA): TGTGCCAGTACTAGACAGGGAGGTCAGCCCCAGCATTTT. It specifies CASTRQGGQPQHF. The whole variable domain, remainder taken from reference TRBV2 and TRBJ1-5, is EPEVTQTPSHQVTQMGQEVILRCVPISNHLYFYWYRQILGQKVEFLVSFYNNEISEKSEIFDDQFSVERPDGSNFTLKIRSTKLEDSAMYFCASTRQGGQPQHFGDGTRLSIL.